This entry features one T cell receptor (beta chain) sequence. Its antigen is undetermined. This specimen belongs to a study of blood T cells in healthy people across ages. General study results and limits: The unsorted PBMCs prevented any conclusive comparison of naive versus antigen-experienced cells.

The CDR3 length is 17 residues. CDR1 and CDR2 from the germline V gene are LGHNA and YSLEER. The V gene end was trimmed by 0 bases and the J gene end by 3 bases; junction bases not matched to a gene: 6. Healthy Russian Caucasian donors spanned ages about 6 to 95 years. The second PCR ran roughly 7 to 12 cycles with a sample-barcoded 5' primer and J-beta primers. Researchers report that each sample yielded at least 2.5 million CDR3-containing paired-end reads. One entry per CDR3 protein, called by TCRdb with MiXCR from the 5' RACE reads. This sample has about 1,400,000 distinct CDR3 sequences, with approximately 60% found just once.

The sequenced sample consisted of blood. The chain employs TRBV4-3 and TRBJ2-3, with 10 bases identical to TRBD1. This clonotype was sampled from a young man in good health. CDR3 amino acids: CASSQDQGQGRTDTQYF. For the CDR3, the DNA is TGCGCCAGCAGCCAAGATCAGGGACAGGGGAGGACAGATACGCAGTATTTT.